This T cell receptor beta chain was found in a study of cytomegalovirus exposure and HLA in healthy donors. Study-level results: TCR beta chains associated with HLA were, in a later analysis, more clonally expanded than equally common others.

Of note for this clone: What it binds is not known.

Both 60 Vbeta primers and 13 Jbeta primers went into the PCR. Assay: immunoSEQ multiplex PCR; the TCRdb copy retains only in-frame clones and omits some. The sample carries under 200,000 clones, 77% recorded once. The ends lost 4 bases at V and 0 bases at J; junction bases unmatched: 2. The V gene's germline CDR1 is SGHRS and CDR2 YFSETQ. The CDR3 totals 15 residues. This cohort consisted of healthy bone marrow donors. Sequencing input: PBMCs. The J gene is TRBJ2-2, the V gene TRBV5-1; 8 bases match TRBD1. The clonotype was recovered from a man in his forties or fifties in good health and CMV-seropositive. DNA for the CDR3: TGCGCCAGCAGCAAGGGACAGGCGAACACCGGGGAGCTGTTTTTT. It codes for CASSKGQANTGELFF.